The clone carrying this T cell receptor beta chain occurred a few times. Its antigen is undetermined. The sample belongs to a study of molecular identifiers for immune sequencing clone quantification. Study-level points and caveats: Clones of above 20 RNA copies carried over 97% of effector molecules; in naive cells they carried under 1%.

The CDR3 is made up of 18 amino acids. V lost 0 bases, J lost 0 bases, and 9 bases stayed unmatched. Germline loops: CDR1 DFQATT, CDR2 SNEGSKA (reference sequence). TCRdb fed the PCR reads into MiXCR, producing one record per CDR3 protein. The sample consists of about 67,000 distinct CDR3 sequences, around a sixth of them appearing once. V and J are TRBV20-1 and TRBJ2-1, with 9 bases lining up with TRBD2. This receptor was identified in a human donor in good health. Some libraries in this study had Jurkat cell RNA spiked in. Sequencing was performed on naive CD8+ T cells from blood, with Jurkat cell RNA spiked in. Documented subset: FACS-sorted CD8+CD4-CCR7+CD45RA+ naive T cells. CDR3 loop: CSARELGVAGDSYNEQFF. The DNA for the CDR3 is TGCAGTGCTAGAGAGTTAGGGGTAGCGGGAGACTCCTACAATGAGCAGTTCTTC.